Following are 14 T cell receptor beta chains from one sample sequenced in a study of blood T cell repertoires in COVID-19. Repertoires were generated with immunoSEQ multiplex PCR, while TCRdb's copy carries only in-frame clones and drops some. Of some 48,000 clones listed, approximately 86% are singletons. Sequenced input: peripheral blood. These receptors came from an elderly woman with acute or convalescent COVID-19.

The rearrangement uses TRBV15 and TRBJ1-1, with a tentative D call TRBD1 (5 bases). The CDR3 spans 14 residues. CDR1 LNHNV and CDR2 YYDKDF come from the germline V gene (reference sequence). Trimming shortened V by 1 base and J by 1 base, and 7 bases separated the two germline ends. This chain's CDR3 is CATSRGQGNTEAFF. The CDR3 nucleotides read TGTGCCACCAGCAGAGGGCAGGGGAACACTGAAGCTTTCTTT.

The chain has TRBV5-1 and TRBJ1-2, with D unclear. In germline, CDR1 is SGHRS, CDR2 YFSETQ. V was trimmed by 5 bases and J by 0 bases, leaving 11 bases between them. This CDR3 region has 14 residues. The CDR3 here is CASSTSSANYGYTF. CDR3 DNA: TGCGCCAGCAGTACCTCCTCAGCTAACTATGGCTACACCTTC.

This clone has only one observation. This sequence joins TRBV30 and TRBJ1-6, with D unresolved. The CDR3 runs to 13 residues. Trimming shortened V by 1 base and J by 10 bases, and 11 bases separated the two germline ends. Germline loops: CDR1 GTSNPN, CDR2 SVGIG (reference sequence). In nucleotides, the CDR3 is TGTGCCTGGAGTGACCTAGAGGAGTCACCCCTCCACTTT. As protein: CAWSDLEESPLHF.

The V and J genes are TRBV5-4 and TRBJ1-2; 8 positions agree with TRBD1. The CDR3 is 14 amino acids. J gave up 5 bases and V 4 bases, and 7 bases lay outside the gene matches. Germline V gives CDR1 SGHNT, CDR2 YYREEE (reference sequence). CDR3: CASSLGQGEYGYTF. The DNA of the CDR3 is TGTGCCAGCAGCCTAGGACAGGGAGAATATGGCTACACCTTC.

The sample holds one count of this clone. This chain joins TRBV29-1 and TRBJ2-6; D may be TRBD2 (6 bases). Germline CDR1 reads SQVTM; CDR2 reads ANQGSEA. The germline V and J ends were trimmed by 7 bases and 11 bases, with 15 bases remaining between them. This CDR3 has 12 residues. The CDR3 sequence: CSGRDCGYVLTF. In DNA, the CDR3 is TGCAGCGGCCGGGACTGTGGCTACGTCCTGACTTTC. The full variable domain, its missing parts supplied by reference TRBV29-1 and TRBJ2-6, is SAVISQKPSRDICQRGTSLTIQCQVDSQVTMMFWYRQQPGQSLTLIATANQGSEATYESGFVIDKFPISRPNLTFSTLTVSNMSPEDSSIYLCSGRDCGYVLTFGAGSRLTVL.

The rearrangement joins TRBV2 to TRBJ1-6, with a weak D call TRBD1 (5 bases). The ends were cut back, 1 base at V and 11 bases at J, with 15 bases in the middle. The CDR3 runs to 15 residues. Germline lookup yields CDR1 SNHLY and CDR2 FYNNEI. CDR3 coding DNA: TGTGCCAGCAGTGAAGGGGGTCCGGGGGTGACACCCCTCCACTTT. This sequence encodes CASSEGGPGVTPLHF. Full variable domain (missing parts from reference TRBV2 and TRBJ1-6): EPEVTQTPSHQVTQMGQEVILRCVPISNHLYFYWYRQILGQKVEFLVSFYNNEISEKSEIFDDQFSVERPDGSNFTLKIRSTKLEDSAMYFCASSEGGPGVTPLHFGNGTRLTVT.

The chain is built from TRBV2 and TRBJ2-2; D call uncertain. The ends were cut back, 3 bases at V and 5 bases at J, with 13 bases in the middle. Germline CDR1 is SNHLY and CDR2 is FYNNEI. This CDR3 spans 15 amino acids. The CDR3 spells CASSEVPPRTGELFF. The DNA for the CDR3 is TGTGCCAGCAGTGAGGTCCCTCCTAGAACCGGGGAGCTGTTTTTT.

The chain has TRBV2 and TRBJ1-5; D gene uncertain. Trimming left V 1 base short and J 14 bases short, with 9 bases between. The CDR3 is made up of 11 amino acids. The germline V gene encodes CDR1 SNHLY and CDR2 FYNNEI. In nucleotides, the CDR3 is TGTGCCAGCAGTGAAGGGGCAAGTAAGCATTTT. It translates to CASSEGASKHF.

V gene TRBV6-2 or TRBV6-3 combines with J gene TRBJ1-1; D is undetermined. Germline-derived CDR1 and CDR2 are MNHEY and SVGEGT. Trimming left V 6 bases short and J 0 bases short, with 8 bases between. The CDR3 sequence is 13 residues long. CDR3 amino acids: CASRPTLNTEAFF. In DNA form, the CDR3 reads TGTGCCAGCAGACCTACATTGAACACTGAAGCTTTCTTT.

The chain employs TRBV5-1 and TRBJ2-5; D is perhaps TRBD1 (6 bases). Trimming removed 0 bases from V and 5 bases from J, with 11 bases in between. Germline loops: CDR1 SGHRS, CDR2 YFSETQ. This CDR3 has 14 residues. This chain's CDR3 is CASSLAGQGETQYF. DNA of the CDR3: TGCGCCAGCAGCTTGGCCGGTCAGGGGGAGACCCAGTACTTC.

The rearrangement links TRBV5-1 to TRBJ2-1; 7 bases fit TRBD1. Trimming cost V 4 bases and J 0 bases; bases outside gene matches: 7. The germline V gene has CDR1 SGHRS and CDR2 YFSETQ. CDR3 length equals 16 residues. This CDR3 is CASSIQGSSSYNEQFF. The CDR3 DNA reads as TGCGCCAGCAGCATACAGGGGTCCAGCTCCTACAATGAGCAGTTCTTC.

This clone was detected once. CDR3 in DNA: TGTGCCACCAGTGACCCTGGGGCGGGGGAGACCCAGTACTTC. This encodes CATSDPGAGETQYF. J is TRBJ2-5 and V is TRBV24-1; possibly TRBD2 for D (6 bases). Trimming left V 4 bases short and J 5 bases short, with 13 bases between. CDR1 is KGHDR, CDR2 SFDVKD, per germline. This CDR3 is built from 14 residues.

The gene calls are TRBV7-9 and TRBJ1-3; 9 bases fit TRBD1. V lost 1 base, J lost 3 bases, and 4 bases stayed unmatched. Looked up from germline, CDR1 is SEHNR and CDR2 is FQNEAQ (reference sequence). The CDR3 extends over 16 amino acids. The CDR3 DNA reads as TGTGCCAGCAGCTTAGACCGGACAGGGGTTGGAAACACCATATATTTT. Translating gives CASSLDRTGVGNTIYF.

V gene TRBV3-1 (or the pseudogene TRBV3-2) combines with J gene TRBJ1-1; D is uncertain. V was clipped by 4 bases and J by 4 bases, with 19 bases between them. This CDR3 is 16 amino acids long. Germline assignment: CDR1 LGHDT and CDR2 YNNKEL (reference sequence). This CDR3 reads CASSPLPPPTGTEAFF. The CDR3 DNA follows: TGTGCCAGCAGCCCCCTACCCCCCCCGACGGGCACTGAAGCTTTCTTT.